This section outlines one T cell receptor beta chain sequence together with its context. Antigen: not known. The data are from a study of T-cell memory formation after mild COVID-19. Whole-study findings and limits: CD4+ contracting clones were mainly CM and EM; CD8+ ones, EMRA. SARS-CoV-2 specificity was not confirmed for second-wave clones peaking on day 37. Among clones contracting day 15 to 85, CD4/CD8 was balanced, whereas later expanders leaned CD4+.

UMIs and sample barcodes were carried by the TCR alpha and TCR beta cDNA libraries that 5'RACE produced using constant-segment primers. From the 5' RACE reads, TCRdb called clonotypes with MiXCR, one entry per CDR3 protein. Among about 560,000 distinct CDR3 sequences, about 20% were seen once, and the ten largest hold 9.5% to 15%. V shed 6 bases and J shed 6 bases, with 15 bases lying between them. Germline CDR1 is MNHEY and CDR2 is SVGAGI. The length of the CDR3 is 14 residues. This receptor was taken from an adult woman who had mild COVID-19 (a few samples of this study predate the infection). Cell type and time point are not known. This rearrangement joins TRBV6-5 to TRBJ1-5; tentatively, D is TRBD1 (6 bases). Sequencing used PBMCs or a T cell subset sorted from them (not recorded which). CDR3 amino acids: CASRPPGAGQPQHF. CDR3 in DNA: TGTGCCAGCAGACCCCCAGGGGCGGGTCAGCCCCAGCATTTT.